These T cell receptor beta chains were read from a single sample in a study of immune evolution from preneoplasia to lung adenocarcinoma. Profiling relied on immunoSEQ multiplex PCR, and the TCRdb table lists in-frame clones only, not all of them. The data show approximately 9,300 clones, with nearly 80% seen just once and 10% to 15% held by the top ten. Sequencing was carried out using FFPE lung adenocarcinoma in situ tissue. All receptors come from a person aged 80 or older with lung adenocarcinoma. Both conserved end residues are part of each CDR3.

J gene	V gene	CDR3 protein
TRBJ2-5	TRBV18	CASSPDPKETQYF
TRBJ2-2	TRBV28	CASKSWGGHGELFF
TRBJ2-3	TRBV18	CASSESEGGGTDTQYF
TRBJ2-1	TRBV7-2	CASSLRGQGAKNEQFF
TRBJ1-1	TRBV4-2	CASSQTSANTEAFF
TRBJ1-1	TRBV6-5	CASSKQGHTEAFF
TRBJ1-1	TRBV6-6	CASITRSGRDGEAFF
TRBJ1-2	TRBV7-2	CASSKGPAPQDGYTF
TRBJ2-1	TRBV19	CASSPAGGTDEQFF
TRBJ2-3	TRBV20-1	CSADRVNTQYF
TRBJ1-6	TRBV7-2	CASSFSTGWFNSPLHF
TRBJ2-4	TRBV28	CASSPILMGRGPKNIQYF
TRBJ1-5	TRBV28	CASRPGGRGSQPQHF
TRBJ1-1	TRBV28	CASSLPHRSTEAFF
TRBJ1-1	TRBV10-2	CASSEFPFAGVTEAFF
TRBJ2-7	TRBV1	CTSSQDGYEQYF
TRBJ2-7	TRBV9	CASSVGRTPYEQYF
TRBJ1-6	TRBV19	CASRQFGISPLHF
TRBJ1-1	TRBV10-2	CASRRDKNTEAFF
TRBJ2-1	TRBV7-9	CASSLAPEYNEQFF
TRBJ2-3	TRBV19	CASSMIRDRGTDTQYF
TRBJ2-1	TRBV6-6	CASSGTQRGGLNEQFF
TRBJ2-7	TRBV13	CASSYERGAGLNEQYF
TRBJ2-7	TRBV4-3	CASSPLADSSYEQYF
TRBJ2-3	TRBV11-3	CASSLEQASDTQYF
TRBJ1-2	TRBV7-9	CASSLAGQGTQYGYTF
TRBJ1-2	TRBV2	CASSLQGNGYTF